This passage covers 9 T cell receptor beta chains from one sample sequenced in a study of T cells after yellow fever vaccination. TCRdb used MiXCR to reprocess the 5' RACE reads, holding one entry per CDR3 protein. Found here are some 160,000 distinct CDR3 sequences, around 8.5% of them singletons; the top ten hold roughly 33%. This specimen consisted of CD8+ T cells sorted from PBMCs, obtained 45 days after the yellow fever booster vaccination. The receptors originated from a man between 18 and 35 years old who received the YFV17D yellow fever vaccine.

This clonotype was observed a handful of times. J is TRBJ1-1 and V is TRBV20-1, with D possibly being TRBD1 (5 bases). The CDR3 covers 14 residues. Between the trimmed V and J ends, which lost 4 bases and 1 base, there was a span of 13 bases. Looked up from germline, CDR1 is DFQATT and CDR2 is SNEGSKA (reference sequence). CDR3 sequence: CSATRDVENTEAFF. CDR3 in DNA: TGCAGTGCTACCCGGGACGTAGAGAACACTGAAGCTTTCTTT.

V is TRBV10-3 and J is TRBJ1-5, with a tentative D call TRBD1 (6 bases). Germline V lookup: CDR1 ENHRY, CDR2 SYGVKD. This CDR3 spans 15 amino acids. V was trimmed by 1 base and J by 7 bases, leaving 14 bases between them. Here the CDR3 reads CAISELSGEGQPQHF. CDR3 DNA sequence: TGTGCCATCAGTGAGTTATCAGGGGAAGGACAGCCCCAGCATTTT.

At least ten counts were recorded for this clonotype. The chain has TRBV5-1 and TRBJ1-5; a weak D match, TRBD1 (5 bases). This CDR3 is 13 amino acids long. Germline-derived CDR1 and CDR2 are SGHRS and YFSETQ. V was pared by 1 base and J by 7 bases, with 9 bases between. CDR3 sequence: CASSLRGNQPQHF. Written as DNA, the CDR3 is TGCGCCAGCAGCTTGAGGGGAAACCAGCCCCAGCATTTT.

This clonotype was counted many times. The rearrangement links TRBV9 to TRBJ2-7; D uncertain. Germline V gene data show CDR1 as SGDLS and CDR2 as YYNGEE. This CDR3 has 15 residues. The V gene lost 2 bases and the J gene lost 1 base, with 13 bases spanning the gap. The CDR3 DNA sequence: TGTGCCAGCAGCGTTTACAGCTCCCAATCCTACGAGCAGTACTTC. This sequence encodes CASSVYSSQSYEQYF. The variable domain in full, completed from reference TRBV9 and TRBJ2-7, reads DSGVTQTPKHLITATGQRVTLRCSPRSGDLSVYWYQQSLDQGLQFLIQYYNGEERAKGNILERFSAQQFPDLHSELNLSSLELGDSALYFCASSVYSSQSYEQYFGPGTRLTVT.

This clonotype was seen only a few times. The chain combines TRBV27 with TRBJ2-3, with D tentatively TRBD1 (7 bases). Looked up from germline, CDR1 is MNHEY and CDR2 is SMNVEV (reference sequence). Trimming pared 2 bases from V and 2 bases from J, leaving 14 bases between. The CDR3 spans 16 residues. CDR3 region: CASSLLPGGTTDTQYF. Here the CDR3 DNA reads TGTGCCAGCAGTTTACTCCCAGGGGGGACCACAGATACGCAGTATTTT.

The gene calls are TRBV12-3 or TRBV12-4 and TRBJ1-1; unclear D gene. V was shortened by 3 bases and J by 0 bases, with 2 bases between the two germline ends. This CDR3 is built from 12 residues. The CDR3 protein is CASSFVNTEAFF. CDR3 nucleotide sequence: TGTGCCAGCAGTTTTGTGAACACTGAAGCTTTCTTT.

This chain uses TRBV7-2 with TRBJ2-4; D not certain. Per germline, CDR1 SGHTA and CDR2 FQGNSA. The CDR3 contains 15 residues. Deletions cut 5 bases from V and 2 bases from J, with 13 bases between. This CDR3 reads CASSLNPQTKNIQYF. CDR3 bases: TGTGCCAGCAGCCTTAACCCACAAACCAAAAACATTCAGTACTTC.

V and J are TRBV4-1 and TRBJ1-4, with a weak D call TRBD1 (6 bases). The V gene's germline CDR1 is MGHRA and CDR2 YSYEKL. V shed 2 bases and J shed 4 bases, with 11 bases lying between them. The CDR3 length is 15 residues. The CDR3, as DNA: TGCGCCAGCAGCCAAAGGACAGTGGATAATGAAAAACTGTTTTTT. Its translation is CASSQRTVDNEKLFF.

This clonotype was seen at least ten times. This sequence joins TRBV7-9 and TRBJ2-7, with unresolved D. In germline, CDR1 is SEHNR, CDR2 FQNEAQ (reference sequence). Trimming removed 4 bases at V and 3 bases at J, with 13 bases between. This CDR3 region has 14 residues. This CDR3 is CASSSAPASYEQYF. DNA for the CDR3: TGTGCCAGCAGCTCAGCCCCGGCCAGCTACGAGCAGTACTTC.